This entry lists 21 T cell receptor beta chains sequenced from one sample in a study of T cell responses to AZD1222 COVID-19 vaccine. Libraries were prepared by immunoSEQ multiplex PCR; TCRdb keeps only in-frame clonotypes and omits some of them. In the table there are 75,000 to 90,000 clones, 70% to 90% of which are singletons. The starting material was peripheral blood, obtained 28 days after the second AZD1222 dose. These receptors were collected from an adult who received the AZD1222 COVID-19 vaccine.

This sequence joins TRBV3-1 (or the pseudogene TRBV3-2) and TRBJ2-3, with 8 bases matching TRBD1. The CDR3 extends over 16 amino acids. CDR1 is LGHDT, CDR2 YNNKEL, per germline (reference sequence). Trimming at V came to 4 bases and at J to 0 bases, leaving 6 bases not matched to a gene. CDR3 DNA sequence: TGTGCCAGCAGCCTTACAGGGGGTGCTAGCACAGATACGCAGTATTTT. Translated: CASSLTGGASTDTQYF.

The V gene is TRBV19, the J gene TRBJ2-2; no firm D call. The germline V and J ends were trimmed by 6 bases and 1 base, with 9 bases remaining between them. CDR3 length equals 14 residues. From germline, CDR1 is LNHDA and CDR2 SQIVND (reference sequence). The CDR3 protein is CASRLGRNTGELFF. In DNA, the CDR3 is TGTGCCAGTAGATTGGGCAGGAACACCGGGGAGCTGTTTTTT.

J is TRBJ2-1 and V is TRBV27, with D perhaps TRBD1 or TRBD2 (5 bases each). Trimming cost V 3 bases and J 6 bases, with 9 bases left between them. CDR1 and CDR2 (germline): MNHEY, SMNVEV (reference sequence). This CDR3 has 13 residues. DNA of the CDR3: TGTGCCAGCAGTTTCGCAGGGAGCAATGAGCAGTTCTTC. Protein product: CASSFAGSNEQFF.

This clone was observed a few times. V gene TRBV12-3 or TRBV12-4 combines with J gene TRBJ1-1; D call uncertain. The CDR3 is made up of 10 amino acids. Trimming left V 3 bases short and J 8 bases short, with 4 bases between. This CDR3 is CASSLGEAFF. In DNA, the CDR3 is TGTGCCAGCAGTTTGGGGGAAGCTTTCTTT.

The chain uses TRBV5-4 and TRBJ2-1, with TRBD1 matching 7 bases. This CDR3 comprises 13 residues. Germline loops: CDR1 SGHNT, CDR2 YYREEE (reference sequence). The V gene end was trimmed by 2 bases and the J gene end by 6 bases; junction bases not matched to a gene: 2. CDR3 protein: CASSFQGVNEQFF. The CDR3 coding sequence is TGTGCCAGCAGCTTCCAGGGGGTCAATGAGCAGTTCTTC. Combining the CDR3 with reference TRBV5-4 and TRBJ2-1 gives the whole variable domain ETGVTQSPTHLIKTRGQQVTLRCSSQSGHNTVSWYQQALGQGPQFIFQYYREEENGRGNFPPRFSGLQFPNYSSELNVNALELDDSALYLCASSFQGVNEQFFGPGTRLTVL.

The sample holds a few counts of this clone. This chain joins TRBV7-2 and TRBJ1-2; D is unclear. From germline, CDR1 is SGHTA and CDR2 FQGNSA. The V end lost 3 bases, the J end lost 13 bases, and 15 bases lay between the germline ends. The CDR3 extends over 12 amino acids. The CDR3 loop reads CASSFNDRGATF. CDR3 bases: TGTGCCAGCAGCTTCAACGACCGGGGTGCCACCTTC.

V is TRBV19 and J is TRBJ2-1; 16 positions match TRBD2. With V trimmed by 4 bases and J by 10 bases, 7 bases remained unmatched. CDR3 length: 16 amino acids. Germline CDR1 LNHDA, CDR2 SQIVND (reference sequence). The CDR3, as DNA: TGTGCCAGTAGTACCGGGACTAGCGGGAGGGCCAAGGAGCAGTTCTTC. It specifies CASSTGTSGRAKEQFF. The full variable domain, in which reference TRBV19 and TRBJ2-1 provide the parts outside the CDR3, is DGGITQSPKYLFRKEGQNVTLSCEQNLNHDAMYWYRQDPGQGLRLIYYSQIVNDFQKGDIAEGYSVSREKKESFPLTVTSAQKNPTAFYLCASSTGTSGRAKEQFFGPGTRLTVL.

The rearrangement uses TRBV19 and TRBJ2-5, with a possible D match to TRBD2 (6 bases). The CDR3 has 14 residues. Germline CDR1 LNHDA, CDR2 SQIVND (reference sequence). Trimming shortened V by 0 bases and J by 8 bases, and 13 bases separated the two germline ends. For the CDR3, the DNA is TGTGCCAGTAGTATAGAGGGCGGGATGCGTACCCAGTACTTC. Its translation: CASSIEGGMRTQYF.

V and J are TRBV5-8 and TRBJ1-6; a possible D gene is TRBD1 (6 bases). In germline, CDR1 is SGHTS, CDR2 YDEGEE. Trimming pared 0 bases from V and 0 bases from J, leaving 16 bases between. CDR3 length equals 19 residues. The chain's CDR3 is CASSLDFGGLSSYNSPLHF. The CDR3, as DNA: TGTGCCAGCAGCTTGGATTTTGGGGGCCTCAGCTCCTATAATTCACCCCTCCACTTT. Filled out from reference TRBV5-8 and TRBJ1-6, the complete variable domain reads EAGVTQSPTHLIKTRGQQATLRCSPISGHTSVYWYQQALGLGLQFLLWYDEGEERNRGNFPPRFSGRQFPNYSSELNVNALELEDSALYLCASSLDFGGLSSYNSPLHFGNGTRLTVT.

The rearrangement joins TRBV24-1 to TRBJ2-2, with 9 bases that match TRBD1. This CDR3 spans 20 amino acids. V lost 3 bases to trimming and J lost 0 bases; unmatched junction nucleotides: 13. From germline, CDR1 is KGHDR and CDR2 SFDVKD. This chain's CDR3 is CATSDPGTGRSVSNTGELFF. CDR3 bases: TGTGCCACCAGTGATCCCGGGACAGGGAGGTCGGTATCGAACACCGGGGAGCTGTTTTTT.

This chain connects TRBV6-1 to TRBJ1-2; weak D call: TRBD1 (6 bases). The CDR3 totals 16 residues. Deletions cut 3 bases from V and 3 bases from J, with 17 bases between. Germline V gene data show CDR1 as MNHNS and CDR2 as SASEGT. The CDR3 DNA sequence: TGTGCCAGCAGTGATCCCCGTAAGGGGGGATACTATGGCTACACCTTC. This gives the protein CASSDPRKGGYYGYTF.

As concerns this clone: Its ends do not fully match the called genes, so a read error is possible. This sequence joins TRBV27 and TRBJ2-1, with D possibly called TRBD1 or TRBD2 (6 bases each). Germline CDR1 reads MNHEY; CDR2 reads SMNVEV (reference sequence). The CDR3 sequence is 14 residues long. CDR3 nucleotides: TGTGCCACCAGTATGGGGGGACAATACAATGAGCAGTTCTTC. It yields the protein CATSMGGQYNEQFF.

This chain links TRBV6-5 with TRBJ1-5, with D maybe TRBD1 (5 bases). V was trimmed by 5 bases and J by 0 bases, leaving 11 bases between them. There are 15 residues in the CDR3. CDR1 MNHEY and CDR2 SVGAGI come from the germline V gene. CDR3 amino acids: CASSKGRNSNQPQHF. The CDR3 bases are TGTGCCAGCAGTAAGGGACGGAATAGCAATCAGCCCCAGCATTTT.

The chain combines TRBV7-2 with TRBJ1-1; D perhaps matches TRBD1 (6 bases). The CDR3 covers 13 residues. Germline CDR1 and CDR2: SGHTA and FQGNSA. The V end lost 6 bases, the J end lost 0 bases, and 8 bases lay between the germline ends. CDR3 region: CASRQGLNTEAFF. The CDR3 DNA sequence: TGTGCCAGCAGGCAGGGGTTGAACACTGAAGCTTTCTTT.

In its sample, this clone was seen once. The chain recombines TRBV11-2 with TRBJ1-3, with TRBD1 as a possible D gene (6 bases). V shed 5 bases and J shed 4 bases, with 18 bases lying between them. The CDR3 length is 16 residues. Germline assignment: CDR1 SGHAT and CDR2 FQNNGV. DNA of the CDR3: TGTGCCAGCAGCGCGCGAAGGAGGACAGAAGGAAACACCATATATTTT. Its translation is CASSARRRTEGNTIYF.

V is TRBV19 and J is TRBJ2-5, with D perhaps TRBD2 (6 bases). CDR3 size: 14 residues. Trimming shortened V by 9 bases and J by 5 bases, and 19 bases separated the two germline ends. Per the germline V gene, CDR1 is LNHDA and CDR2 is SQIVND (reference sequence). CDR3 DNA: TGTGCCAGCAAGGGGACTCAGACCCGGGAGACCCAGTACTTC. This sequence encodes CASKGTQTRETQYF.

This clone was detected once. The chain joins TRBV12-3 or TRBV12-4 to TRBJ2-1; the D call may be TRBD1 or TRBD2 (5 bases each). Trimming pared 4 bases from V and 6 bases from J, leaving 10 bases between. This CDR3 spans 13 amino acids. The CDR3 DNA sequence: TGTGCCAGCAGTTCATCCGGGGCCAATGAGCAGTTCTTC. Translating gives CASSSSGANEQFF.

V and J are TRBV3-1 (or the pseudogene TRBV3-2) and TRBJ1-1; D unresolved. From germline, CDR1 is LGHDT and CDR2 YNNKEL (reference sequence). There are 14 residues in the CDR3. V gave up 5 bases and J gave up 0 bases, with 10 bases separating them. The CDR3 reads CASSDGDLNTEAFF. The CDR3 DNA reads TGTGCCAGCAGCGACGGTGACTTGAACACTGAAGCTTTCTTT.

The chain joins TRBV18 to TRBJ1-5, with D unresolved. V was shortened by 1 base and J by 1 base, with 5 bases between the two germline ends. Germline assignment: CDR1 KGHSH and CDR2 LQKENI. This CDR3 comprises 14 residues. The CDR3 coding sequence is TGTGCCAGCTCACCACAGGGAAGCAATCAGCCCCAGCATTTT. Protein product: CASSPQGSNQPQHF.

This chain links TRBV6-5 with TRBJ2-7, with 11 bases identical to TRBD2. The CDR3 has 14 amino acids. CDR1 is MNHEY and CDR2 is SVGAGI in the germline V gene. Trimming at V came to 6 bases and at J to 3 bases, leaving 4 bases not matched to a gene. The CDR3 bases are TGTGCCAGCAGACTAGCGGGGGAGCACTACGAGCAGTACTTC. This sequence encodes CASRLAGEHYEQYF.

The chain carries TRBV28 and TRBJ1-2, with D uncertain. The germline V gene has CDR1 MDHEN and CDR2 SYDVKM. V dropped 1 base and J dropped 13 bases, with 7 bases sitting between them. The CDR3 totals 10 residues. CDR3 DNA sequence: TGTGCCAGCAGTTTATCAAGGCCCACCTTC. This gives the protein CASSLSRPTF.